The 12 T cell receptor beta chains presented below share a single source sample, sequenced in a study of spatial heterogeneity in lung cancer. Specified time point: sample taken at primary tumor resection. Sequencing was performed on whole RNA extracted from tumor and nontumor lung tissue, or from frozen PBMC, and the material was left unsorted. In TCRdb, the 5' RACE reads were re-called with MiXCR into one record per CDR3 protein. The repertoire consists of tens of thousands of distinct CDR3 sequences, with roughly 8% occurring once and the leading ten covering under 30%. This specimen consisted of PBMCs, obtained at surgery. The receptors come from a male donor with early-stage non-small cell lung cancer.

This clonotype was detected a few times. CDR3 in amino acids: CASSFPGWETQYF. The CDR3 bases are TGTGCCAGCAGCTTCCCCGGGTGGGAGACCCAGTACTTC. The rearrangement uses TRBV7-2 and TRBJ2-5; no firm D call. The CDR3 runs 13 residues. Germline V CDR1 and CDR2: SGHTA, FQGNSA. V was trimmed by 3 bases and J by 5 bases, leaving 10 bases between them.

The sample holds a few counts of this clonotype. The rearrangement links TRBV11-3 to TRBJ2-3; D tentatively fits TRBD1 or TRBD2 (5 bases each). Germline values: CDR1 SGHNT, CDR2 YENEEA. CDR3 size: 17 residues. Between the trimmed V and J ends, which lost 0 bases and 4 bases, there was a span of 17 bases. CDR3 amino acids: CASSLDRDAQSADTQYF. The DNA of the CDR3 is TGTGCCAGCAGCTTAGACCGGGACGCACAGTCCGCAGATACGCAGTATTTT.

The CDR3 DNA reads as TGTGCCAGCAACAGGCCGGGGAGGGACTATGGCTACACCTTC. It encodes CASNRPGRDYGYTF. The rearrangement uses TRBV6-5 and TRBJ1-2; perhaps TRBD1 as D (5 bases). V dropped 7 bases and J dropped 3 bases, with 15 bases sitting between them. This CDR3 comprises 14 residues. CDR1 is MNHEY, CDR2 SVGAGI, per germline.

The chain joins TRBV2 to TRBJ2-7; 10 bases fit TRBD1. This CDR3 is built from 14 residues. Germline V gene data show CDR1 as SNHLY and CDR2 as FYNNEI. Trimming at V came to 5 bases and at J to 4 bases, leaving 5 bases not matched to a gene. This CDR3 is CASSLWTGGYEQYF. CDR3 in DNA: TGTGCCAGCAGTCTCTGGACAGGGGGATACGAGCAGTACTTC. Full variable domain (remainder filled in from reference TRBV2 and TRBJ2-7): EPEVTQTPSHQVTQMGQEVILRCVPISNHLYFYWYRQILGQKVEFLVSFYNNEISEKSEIFDDQFSVERPDGSNFTLKIRSTKLEDSAMYFCASSLWTGGYEQYFGPGTRLTVT.

This clonotype was observed a handful of times. This sequence joins TRBV18 and TRBJ1-4; D is uncertain. Trimming stripped 3 bases from V and 1 base from J, with 3 bases between. CDR1 is KGHSH, CDR2 LQKENI, per germline. CDR3 length: 13 amino acids. The CDR3 protein is CASSPGTNEKLFF. DNA of the CDR3: TGTGCCAGCTCACCTGGAACTAATGAAAAACTGTTTTTT.

This clonotype was seen ten or more times. The genes are TRBV5-1 and TRBJ2-1; D ambiguous. Trimming pared 4 bases from V and 5 bases from J, leaving 4 bases between. The germline CDR1 and CDR2 sequences are SGHRS and YFSETQ. The CDR3 has 11 amino acids. CDR3 protein: CASSIHNEQFF. CDR3 bases: TGCGCCAGCAGCATCCACAATGAGCAGTTCTTC.

This clonotype was detected only a few times. The chain employs TRBV27 and TRBJ2-7, with D uncertain. This CDR3 comprises 16 residues. Germline CDR1 MNHEY, CDR2 SMNVEV (reference sequence). Trimming left V 3 bases short and J 3 bases short, with 18 bases between. The DNA for the CDR3 is TGTGCCAGCAGTTTGCCCACCCCATTAGGTAGCTACGAGCAGTACGTC. It encodes CASSLPTPLGSYEQYV.

This clonotype was seen repeatedly, ten times or more. The gene calls are TRBV6-2 or TRBV6-3 and TRBJ2-3; D remains unclear. The CDR3 has 13 residues. With 8 bases removed from V and 2 bases from J, the gap between germline ends came to 11 bases. The V gene's germline CDR1 is MNHEY and CDR2 SVGEGT. The DNA for the CDR3 is TGTGCCAGCGGTTTACTATTCACAGATACGCAGTATTTT. Translated, it gives CASGLLFTDTQYF.

The chain carries TRBV6-4 and TRBJ2-3; D is unresolved. CDR3 size: 18 residues. CDR1 and CDR2 (germline): MRHNA, SNTAGT. V lost 2 bases, J lost 2 bases, and 20 bases lay in between. The CDR3 here is CASSDLLWLAEYTDTQYF. For the CDR3, the DNA is TGTGCCAGCAGTGACCTCCTTTGGCTGGCAGAATACACAGATACGCAGTATTTT.

This clonotype was picked up a small number of times. The gene calls are TRBV12-3 or TRBV12-4 and TRBJ2-1; D gene ambiguous. The V gene lost 2 bases and the J gene lost 7 bases, with 9 bases spanning the gap. CDR3 length: 13 amino acids. CDR3 in DNA: TGTGCCAGCAGTTTAAATGCAGTGAATGAGCAGTTCTTC. This gives the protein CASSLNAVNEQFF.

This clonotype occurred a few times. This sequence joins TRBV5-6 and TRBJ2-2, with TRBD2 matching 7 bases. Trimming took 1 base from V and 6 from J; bases not matched to a gene: 3. This CDR3 spans 14 amino acids. Germline V gene sequence: CDR1 SGHDT, CDR2 YYEEEE. The DNA for the CDR3 is TGTGCCAGCAGCTTGCAGCGGGGAGCCGGGGAGCTGTTTTTT. Its protein product is CASSLQRGAGELFF.

This clonotype is a singleton in its sample. Possible read error: a much larger clone is one base away. The CDR3 reads CASSIRETGYTDTQYF. CDR3 bases: TGTGCCAGCAGTATAAGGGAGACAGGCTACACAGATACGCAGTATTTT. V and J are TRBV27 and TRBJ2-3; a weak D match, TRBD1 (6 bases). Germline CDR1 is MNHEY and CDR2 is SMNVEV (reference sequence). The CDR3 covers 16 residues. The V gene lost 5 bases and the J gene lost 2 bases, with 17 bases spanning the gap.